The next 8 T cell receptor beta chains were all read from a single sample in a study of graft-versus-host responses after intestinal transplantation. Generated by immunoSEQ multiplex PCR, the TCRdb table keeps only in-frame clones and is missing some. The sample lists more than 65,000 clones; around 93% were seen once. For these receptors, no antigen is known. The specimen comprised unstimulated CD8+ T cells sorted from spleen or lymph node cells, sampled before transplant. The origin of the receptors is a human donor who was the organ donor for an intestinal transplant.

The CDR3 loop is CASSSGGSGNTIYF. The CDR3 bases are TGTGCCAGCAGTTCGGGGGGCTCTGGAAACACCATATATTTT. This chain links TRBV28 with TRBJ1-3, with D tentatively TRBD1 (5 bases). Trimming removed 4 bases from V and 0 bases from J, with 7 bases in between. The CDR3 runs to 14 residues. The germline gives CDR1 MDHEN, CDR2 SYDVKM.

This chain uses TRBV29-1 with TRBJ1-2; D may be TRBD1 (6 bases). CDR1 and CDR2 from the germline V gene are SQVTM and ANQGSEA. Trimming removed 6 bases at V and 8 bases at J, with 16 bases between. The CDR3 sequence is 12 residues long. The CDR3 is CSVPDRVYGYTF. In DNA, the CDR3 is TGCAGCGTACCGGACAGAGTATACGGCTACACCTTC. Full variable domain (rest looked up from reference TRBV29-1 and TRBJ1-2): SAVISQKPSRDICQRGTSLTIQCQVDSQVTMMFWYRQQPGQSLTLIATANQGSEATYESGFVIDKFPISRPNLTFSTLTVSNMSPEDSSIYLCSVPDRVYGYTFGSGTRLTVV.

The chain uses TRBV5-6 and TRBJ2-3; 8 bases are a match to TRBD2. J lost 6 bases, V lost 4 bases, and 13 bases had no gene match. CDR3 size: 16 residues. Germline CDR1 and CDR2: SGHDT and YYEEEE. The CDR3 protein is CASSPQGAGAFDTQYF. The CDR3 DNA follows: TGTGCCAGCAGCCCCCAGGGAGCGGGGGCTTTTGATACGCAGTATTTT. Variable domain in full (rest from reference TRBV5-6 and TRBJ2-3): DAGVTQSPTHLIKTRGQQVTLRCSPKSGHDTVSWYQQALGQGPQFIFQYYEEEERQRGNFPDRFSGHQFPNYSSELNVNALLLGDSALYLCASSPQGAGAFDTQYFGPGTRLTVL.

This chain joins TRBV10-3 and TRBJ2-2; 7 nucleotides line up with TRBD2. Germline CDR1 and CDR2: ENHRY and SYGVKD. The junction had 4 bases not matched to a gene; V was cut back by 2 bases and J by 1 base. The CDR3 is 16 amino acids. CDR3: CAISEGAGVNTGELFF. For the CDR3, the DNA is TGTGCCATCAGTGAGGGGGCGGGGGTGAACACCGGGGAGCTGTTTTTT.

The gene calls are TRBV7-8 and TRBJ1-4; TRBD1 might be the D (5 bases). The V end lost 1 base, the J end lost 8 bases, and 11 bases lay between the germline ends. Germline V gene sequence: CDR1 SGHVS, CDR2 FQNEAQ. This CDR3 is 14 amino acids long. The chain's CDR3 is CASSLGGAGEKLFF. The CDR3 region has the DNA TGTGCCAGCAGCTTAGGCGGGGCTGGGGAAAAACTGTTTTTT. The full variable domain, in which reference TRBV7-8 and TRBJ1-4 provide the parts outside the CDR3, is GAGVSQSPRYKVAKRGQDVALRCDPISGHVSLFWYQQALGQGPEFLTYFQNEAQLDKSGLPSDRFFAERPEGSVSTLKIQRTQQEDSAVYLCASSLGGAGEKLFFGSGTQLSVL.

The V gene is TRBV5-5, the J gene TRBJ2-7, with TRBD1 as a possible D gene (6 bases). V lost 5 bases and J 2 bases, leaving 17 bases between the germline ends. The length of the CDR3 is 15 residues. Germline-derived CDR1 and CDR2 are SGHKS and YYEKEE (reference sequence). CDR3 residues: CASRSTQGLAYEQYF. The CDR3 coding sequence is TGTGCCAGCAGGTCAACCCAGGGGCTTGCCTACGAGCAGTACTTC.

This rearrangement joins TRBV7-2 to TRBJ1-1; D possibly corresponds to TRBD1 (6 bases). Trimming cost V 6 bases and J 7 bases, with 18 bases left between them. Germline CDR1 SGHTA, CDR2 FQGNSA. This CDR3 contains 14 residues. The chain's CDR3 is CASSLLIRTDEAFF. In nucleotides, the CDR3 is TGTGCCAGCAGTCTTCTTATACGGACAGATGAAGCTTTCTTT.

The chain joins TRBV29-1 to TRBJ1-1; D remains ambiguous. In germline, CDR1 is SQVTM, CDR2 ANQGSEA. Trimming left V 7 bases short and J 3 bases short, with 12 bases between. The CDR3 consists of 12 residues. The CDR3 reads CSGNYEDTEAFF. CDR3 nucleotide sequence: TGCAGCGGAAATTATGAGGACACTGAAGCTTTCTTT.